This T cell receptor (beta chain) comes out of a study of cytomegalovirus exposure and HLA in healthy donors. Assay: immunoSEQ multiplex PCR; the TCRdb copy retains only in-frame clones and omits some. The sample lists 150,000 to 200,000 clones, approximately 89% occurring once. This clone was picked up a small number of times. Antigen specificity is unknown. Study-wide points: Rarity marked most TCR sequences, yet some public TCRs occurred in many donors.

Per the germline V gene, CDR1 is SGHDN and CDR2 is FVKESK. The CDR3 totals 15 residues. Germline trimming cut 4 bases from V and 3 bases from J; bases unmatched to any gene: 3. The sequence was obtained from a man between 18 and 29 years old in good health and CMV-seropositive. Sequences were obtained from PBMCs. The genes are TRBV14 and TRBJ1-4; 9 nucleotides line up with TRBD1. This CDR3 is CASSLNRGPNEKLFF. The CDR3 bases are TGTGCCAGCAGCCTCAACAGGGGGCCTAATGAAAAACTGTTTTTT.